This record covers a single T cell receptor beta chain. How the authors handled the data: Scientists estimated how many nucleated cells there were by amplifying reference gene primers. Sequencing was performed with immunoSEQ multiplex PCR; in TCRdb, only in-frame clones are kept and a portion is missing. For V, J and clone size, that table is used; D and trimming come from the DNA. The sample includes 150,000 to 200,000 clones, about 80% of them seen just once. The data were obtained in a study of blood T cell repertoires in COVID-19. Study background: The United States, Italy and Spain provided the acute and convalescent COVID-19 samples. T cells, B-cell-depleted T cells, or PBMCs supplied cDNA or gDNA.

The CDR3 consists of 14 residues. Trimming took 4 bases from V and 11 from J, leaving 18 bases between them. The germline V gene has CDR1 LNHDA and CDR2 SQIVND (reference sequence). The sample consisted of peripheral blood. The rearrangement joins TRBV19 to TRBJ1-5; D gene unclear. The sequence derives from a man in his sixties with acute or convalescent COVID-19. The CDR3 bases are TGTGCCAGTAGTAGAGGCAGTCTGGCGGGGACCCAGCATTTT. This translates into CASSRGSLAGTQHF.